These 27 T cell receptor beta chains share one sample of origin, sequenced in a study of shared clonotypes between healthy human individuals. Profiling relied on immunoSEQ multiplex PCR, and the TCRdb table lists in-frame clones only, not all of them. The sample contains around 2.1 million clones, around 93% of which appear only once. Terminally differentiated effector memory CD45RA+ cells were left out of the naive CD8 fraction, which was CD45RO-negative and positively selected for CCR7. Sequencing was done on a sample of naive CD8+ T cells from PBMCs. These receptors were collected from a man younger than 30 in good health. Some clones in this sample may be carry-over from other donors' samples.

Only one count was recorded for this clone. Other DNA sequences within the sample encode an identical CDR3. The chain couples TRBV7-9 to TRBJ1-4; D unclear. Germline assignment: CDR1 SEHNR and CDR2 FQNEAQ (reference sequence). The ends were cut back, 3 bases at V and 7 bases at J, with 3 bases in the middle. This CDR3 comprises 11 residues. The CDR3 DNA reads TGTGCCAGCAGCTTCTTTGAAAAACTGTTTTTT. Residues: CASSFFEKLFF.

The chain combines TRBV28 with TRBJ2-2, with 8 positions matching TRBD1. The V gene's germline CDR1 is MDHEN and CDR2 SYDVKM. Trimming removed 3 bases from V and 2 bases from J; junction bases left unmatched: 11. The CDR3 has 18 residues. Written as DNA, the CDR3 is TGTGCCAGCAGTTTTAACACCCTAGACAGGGGAAACACCGGGGAGCTGTTTTTT. This gives the protein CASSFNTLDRGNTGELFF.

The chain couples TRBV7-9 to TRBJ2-7; 9 bases are shared with TRBD2. Trimming took 0 bases from V and 0 from J; bases not matched to a gene: 3. CDR1 is SEHNR and CDR2 is FQNEAQ in the germline V gene (reference sequence). The CDR3 contains 16 residues. The CDR3 region has the DNA TGTGCCAGCAGCTTAGCTAGCGGGGGTATCTCCTACGAGCAGTACTTC. Translated, it gives CASSLASGGISYEQYF.

V and J are TRBV5-5 and TRBJ2-7; unclear D gene. The CDR3 has 16 amino acids. The V gene lost 6 bases and the J gene lost 4 bases, with 23 bases spanning the gap. Germline CDR1 is SGHKS and CDR2 is YYEKEE (reference sequence). The CDR3 region has the DNA TGTGCCAGCACGACCGGGTCCAACGACCCTGTTTACGAGCAGTACTTC. Its translation is CASTTGSNDPVYEQYF.

This clone was observed a handful of times. The chain uses TRBV5-4 and TRBJ1-1, with 8 bases matching TRBD1. Germline V gene sequence: CDR1 SGHNT, CDR2 YYREEE (reference sequence). The length of the CDR3 is 14 residues. The V gene end was trimmed by 5 bases and the J gene end by 4 bases; junction bases not matched to a gene: 7. The CDR3 loop reads CASRADRGSTEAFF. The CDR3 DNA reads TGTGCCAGCAGGGCAGACAGGGGATCCACTGAAGCTTTCTTT.

The rearrangement joins TRBV5-8 to TRBJ2-7, with D possibly TRBD2 on 6 matching bases. CDR3 length: 13 residues. Germline-derived CDR1 and CDR2 are SGHTS and YDEGEE. V was cut by 5 bases and J by 3 bases, with 12 bases left in between. The CDR3 DNA is TGTGCCAGCAGAGATACGGGGGACTACGAGCAGTACTTC. Amino acid sequence: CASRDTGDYEQYF.

The chain carries TRBV28 and TRBJ1-5; the D gene is possibly TRBD1 (6 bases). The V end lost 6 bases, the J end lost 13 bases, and 13 bases lay between the germline ends. Germline loops: CDR1 MDHEN, CDR2 SYDVKM. The length of the CDR3 is 11 residues. CDR3 loop: CASSLDRRQHF. CDR3 nucleotide sequence: TGTGCCAGCAGCCTAGACAGGAGGCAGCATTTT.

The chain is built from TRBV28 and TRBJ2-3, with TRBD2 as a possible D gene (5 bases). Between the trimmed V and J ends, which lost 4 bases and 1 base, there was a span of 18 bases. Germline V lookup: CDR1 MDHEN, CDR2 SYDVKM. The CDR3 spans 17 residues. The CDR3 DNA reads TGTGCCAGCAGTTACCCCGCGGTTGCGGGTGGCACAGATACGCAGTATTTT. Amino acids: CASSYPAVAGGTDTQYF. Filled out from reference TRBV28 and TRBJ2-3, the complete variable domain reads DVKVTQSSRYLVKRTGEKVFLECVQDMDHENMFWYRQDPGLGLRLIYFSYDVKMKEKGDIPEGYSVSREKKERFSLILESASTNQTSMYLCASSYPAVAGGTDTQYFGPGTRLTVL.

This rearrangement joins TRBV9 to TRBJ1-2; 9 bases fit TRBD1. The V and J ends lost 3 bases and 5 bases, in that order; junction bases with no gene match: 8. Germline V gives CDR1 SGDLS, CDR2 YYNGEE. The CDR3 runs 15 residues. The CDR3 region is CASSAGTGYLYGYTF. CDR3 DNA sequence: TGTGCCAGCAGCGCCGGGACAGGGTATTTGTATGGCTACACCTTC.

V gene TRBV6-6 combines with J gene TRBJ1-1; 9 bases fit TRBD1. V lost 2 bases and J lost 6; bases outside the gene matches: 10. The V gene's germline CDR1 is MNHNY and CDR2 SVGAGI (reference sequence). This CDR3 spans 16 amino acids. The CDR3 DNA reads as TGTGCCAGCAGTTACCAGGGGACAGGGTGGGAGGCTGAAGCTTTCTTT. Amino acids: CASSYQGTGWEAEAFF.

Written as DNA, the CDR3 is TGTGCCAGCAGTTCCGACAGGGGGGAATTTTTCGATACCCAGTACTTC. Translation gives CASSSDRGEFFDTQYF. The genes are TRBV28 and TRBJ2-5, with TRBD1 identical over 9 bases. The CDR3 is 16 residues long. V dropped 4 bases and J dropped 8; count of bases not matched to a gene: 14. The germline V gene encodes CDR1 MDHEN and CDR2 SYDVKM.

This rearrangement joins TRBV28 to TRBJ1-5; 8 nucleotides match TRBD1. J gave up 5 bases and V 2 bases, and 11 bases lay outside the gene matches. The CDR3 runs to 17 residues. From germline, CDR1 is MDHEN and CDR2 SYDVKM. CDR3 sequence reads: CASSLRDRLPPHQPQHF. The CDR3 nucleotides are TGTGCCAGCAGTTTAAGGGACAGGCTTCCCCCCCATCAGCCCCAGCATTTT.

The rearrangement uses TRBV2 and TRBJ1-1; TRBD1 aligns across 8 bases. Germline V gives CDR1 SNHLY, CDR2 FYNNEI. The CDR3 sequence is 16 residues long. Trimming took 1 base from V and 3 from J; bases not matched to a gene: 7. In DNA form, the CDR3 reads TGTGCCAGCAGTGAAGAGGTGAACAGGGGGGACACTGAAGCTTTCTTT. This encodes CASSEEVNRGDTEAFF.

V and J are TRBV25-1 and TRBJ2-2, with D tentatively TRBD2 (5 bases). Trimming removed 4 bases at V and 7 bases at J, with 10 bases between. Germline V gene sequence: CDR1 MGHDK, CDR2 SYGVNS. This CDR3 is built from 13 residues. CDR3 sequence reads: CASSVRGFGELFF. In DNA, the CDR3 is TGTGCCAGCAGTGTGAGAGGGTTCGGGGAGCTGTTTTTT.

The V and J genes are TRBV27 and TRBJ2-2; 9 nucleotides line up with TRBD2. The CDR3 sequence is 16 residues long. Germline trimming cut 3 bases from V and 6 bases from J; bases unmatched to any gene: 8. In germline, CDR1 is MNHEY, CDR2 SMNVEV (reference sequence). The CDR3: CASSFLLAGPAGELFF. In DNA form, the CDR3 reads TGTGCCAGCAGTTTTCTCCTAGCGGGACCTGCCGGGGAGCTGTTTTTT.

V is TRBV27 and J is TRBJ1-5; 7 bases match TRBD1. Per the germline V gene, CDR1 is MNHEY and CDR2 is SMNVEV (reference sequence). This CDR3 comprises 16 residues. Trimming cost V 6 bases and J 3 bases; bases outside gene matches: 11. The CDR3: CASSSFGTAPNQPQHF. The CDR3 coding sequence is TGTGCCAGCAGCTCCTTCGGGACAGCGCCCAATCAGCCCCAGCATTTT.

The chain uses TRBV7-8 and TRBJ2-7, with D unclear. The ends were cut back, 1 base at V and 4 bases at J, with 14 bases in the middle. The CDR3 extends over 15 amino acids. The germline V gene has CDR1 SGHVS and CDR2 FQNEAQ. CDR3 sequence (DNA): TGTGCCAGCAGCTTAGAGGGCCTACGGGTGTACGAGCAGTACTTC. Translating gives CASSLEGLRVYEQYF.

The chain is built from TRBV5-1 and TRBJ2-3; tentative D call: TRBD1 (6 bases). V was cut by 4 bases and J by 1 base, with 13 bases left in between. Per the germline V gene, CDR1 is SGHRS and CDR2 is YFSETQ. The CDR3 contains 15 residues. The CDR3 spells CASSPGVDRTDTQYF. In DNA, the CDR3 is TGCGCCAGCAGCCCAGGGGTGGATCGCACAGATACGCAGTATTTT. Based on the CDR3 plus reference TRBV5-1 and TRBJ2-3, the full variable domain is KAGVTQTPRYLIKTRGQQVTLSCSPISGHRSVSWYQQTPGQGLQFLFEYFSETQRNKGNFPGRFSGRQFSNSRSEMNVSTLELGDSALYLCASSPGVDRTDTQYFGPGTRLTVL.

In DNA form, the CDR3 reads TGTGCCACCTCCGGAACCGGACAGTTCCCCAGTCCCTCCTACGAGCAGTACTTC. Protein: CATSGTGQFPSPSYEQYF. J is TRBJ2-7 and V is TRBV2, with D possibly being TRBD1 (6 bases). The CDR3 has 18 amino acids. Germline V gene data show CDR1 as SNHLY and CDR2 as FYNNEI. The V end lost 10 bases, the J end lost 0 bases, and 28 bases lay between the germline ends. Based on the CDR3 plus reference TRBV2 and TRBJ2-7, the full variable domain is EPEVTQTPSHQVTQMGQEVILRCVPISNHLYFYWYRQILGQKVEFLVSFYNNEISEKSEIFDDQFSVERPDGSNFTLKIRSTKLEDSAMYFCATSGTGQFPSPSYEQYFGPGTRLTVT.

The genes are TRBV19 and TRBJ2-1; 8 bases are a match to TRBD1. The trim removed 1 base at V and 7 bases at J, leaving 6 bases unmatched. The CDR3 spans 15 residues. CDR1 LNHDA and CDR2 SQIVND come from the germline V gene (reference sequence). CDR3 coding DNA: TGTGCCAGTAGTATAGGTCGGACAGGGACGAATGAGCAGTTCTTC. It is translated as CASSIGRTGTNEQFF.

The V gene is TRBV28, the J gene TRBJ1-1; 10 bases fit TRBD1. The CDR3 sequence is 15 residues long. Germline trimming cut 6 bases from V and 3 bases from J; bases unmatched to any gene: 7. Germline-derived CDR1 and CDR2 are MDHEN and SYDVKM. CDR3 protein: CASRQRQGAHTEAFF. CDR3 in DNA: TGTGCCAGCAGGCAAAGACAGGGGGCACACACTGAAGCTTTCTTT.

The chain joins TRBV5-6 to TRBJ1-2; no definite D call. Germline CDR1 and CDR2: SGHDT and YYEEEE. V dropped 0 bases and J dropped 4 bases, with 10 bases sitting between them. The CDR3 loop spans 14 amino acids. The CDR3: CASSLAWLSYGYTF. The DNA of the CDR3 is TGTGCCAGCAGCTTGGCCTGGTTGAGCTATGGCTACACCTTC.

The chain links TRBV19 to TRBJ1-1, with unresolved D. The CDR3 consists of 13 residues. CDR1 and CDR2 from the germline V gene are LNHDA and SQIVND (reference sequence). Trimming left V 5 bases short and J 1 base short, with 8 bases between. The CDR3 region is CASSGRENTEAFF. The CDR3 nucleotides read TGTGCCAGTAGTGGACGGGAGAACACTGAAGCTTTCTTT.

The rearrangement uses TRBV12-5 and TRBJ2-7; 7 nucleotides line up with TRBD1. The length of the CDR3 is 18 residues. V shed 1 base and J 4 bases; nucleotides not matched to a gene: 16. CDR1 is LGHNT and CDR2 is FRNRAP in the germline V gene. For the CDR3, the DNA is TGTGCTAGTGGTTTGGCAAGGCTACGGGACAGAAAGCCTTACGAGCAGTACTTC. It is translated as CASGLARLRDRKPYEQYF.

The rearrangement links TRBV21-1 to TRBJ2-7; the table names TRBD2, a call not compared with the DNA. TRBV21-1 is recorded as a pseudogene. There are 12 residues in the CDR3. In nucleotides, the CDR3 is TGTGCCAGCAGCCTAGGGAGGGACGAGCAGTACTTC. Its protein is CASSLGRDEQYF.

The chain joins TRBV9 to TRBJ1-1; D gene unclear. The CDR3 length is 13 residues. Germline assignment: CDR1 SGDLS and CDR2 YYNGEE. The V and J ends lost 7 bases and 1 base respectively, with 11 bases between them. The CDR3: CASGPGRNTEAFF. In DNA form, the CDR3 reads TGTGCCAGCGGCCCGGGGAGGAACACTGAAGCTTTCTTT.

The chain combines TRBV27 with TRBJ1-2; TRBD1 is a possible D gene (5 bases). Trimming cost V 5 bases and J 0 bases, with 13 bases left between them. Germline V gene data show CDR1 as MNHEY and CDR2 as SMNVEV (reference sequence). CDR3 size: 15 residues. CDR3 bases: TGTGCCAGCAGTGATCCGGGACGCCCTAACTATGGCTACACCTTC. It encodes CASSDPGRPNYGYTF.